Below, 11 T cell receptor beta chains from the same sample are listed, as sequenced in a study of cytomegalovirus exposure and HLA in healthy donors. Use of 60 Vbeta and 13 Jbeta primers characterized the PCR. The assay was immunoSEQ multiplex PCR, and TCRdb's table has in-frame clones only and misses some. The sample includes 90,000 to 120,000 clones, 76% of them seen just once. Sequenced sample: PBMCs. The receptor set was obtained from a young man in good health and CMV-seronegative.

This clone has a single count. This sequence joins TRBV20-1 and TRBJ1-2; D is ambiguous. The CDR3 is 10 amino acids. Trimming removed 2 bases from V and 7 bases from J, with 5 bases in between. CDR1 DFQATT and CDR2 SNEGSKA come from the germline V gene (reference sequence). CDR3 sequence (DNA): TGCAGTGCTAGACAATCTGGCTACACCTTC. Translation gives CSARQSGYTF.

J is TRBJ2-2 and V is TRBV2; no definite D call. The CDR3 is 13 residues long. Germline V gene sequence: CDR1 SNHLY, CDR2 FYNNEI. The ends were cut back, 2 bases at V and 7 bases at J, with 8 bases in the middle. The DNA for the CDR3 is TGTGCCAGCAGTGAACTAGGATTCGGGGAGCTGTTTTTT. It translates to CASSELGFGELFF.

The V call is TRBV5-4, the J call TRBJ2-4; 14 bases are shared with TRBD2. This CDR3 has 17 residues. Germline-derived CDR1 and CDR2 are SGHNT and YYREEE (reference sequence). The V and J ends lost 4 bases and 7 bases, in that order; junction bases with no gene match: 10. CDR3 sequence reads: CASSLPPGTSGGNIQYF. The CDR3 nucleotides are TGTGCCAGCAGCCTCCCGCCCGGGACTAGCGGGGGTAACATTCAGTACTTC.

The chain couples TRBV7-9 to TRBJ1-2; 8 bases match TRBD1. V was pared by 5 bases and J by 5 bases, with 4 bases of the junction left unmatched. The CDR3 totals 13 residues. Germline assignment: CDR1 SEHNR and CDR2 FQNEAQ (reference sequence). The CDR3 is CASSPGGPYGYTF. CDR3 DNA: TGTGCCAGCAGCCCAGGGGGCCCTTATGGCTACACCTTC.

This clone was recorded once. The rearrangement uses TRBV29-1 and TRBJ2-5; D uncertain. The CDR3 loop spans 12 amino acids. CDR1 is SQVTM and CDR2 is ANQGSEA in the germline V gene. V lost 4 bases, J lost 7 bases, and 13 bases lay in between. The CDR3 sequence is CSVVPLGGTQYF. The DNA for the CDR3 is TGCAGCGTTGTCCCCCTCGGTGGGACCCAGTACTTC.

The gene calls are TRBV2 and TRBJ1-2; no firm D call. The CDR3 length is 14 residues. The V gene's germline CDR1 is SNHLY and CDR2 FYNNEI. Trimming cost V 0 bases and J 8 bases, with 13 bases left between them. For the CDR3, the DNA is TGTGCCAGCAGTGAAGCACCTGAGACAAAAGGCTACACCTTC. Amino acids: CASSEAPETKGYTF.

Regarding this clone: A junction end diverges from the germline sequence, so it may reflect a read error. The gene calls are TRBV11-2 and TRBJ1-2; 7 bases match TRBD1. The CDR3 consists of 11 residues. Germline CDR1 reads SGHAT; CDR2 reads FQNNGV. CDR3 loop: CASSQGGGYPF. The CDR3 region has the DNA TGTGCCAGCAGCCAGGGGGGTGGCTACCCCTTC.

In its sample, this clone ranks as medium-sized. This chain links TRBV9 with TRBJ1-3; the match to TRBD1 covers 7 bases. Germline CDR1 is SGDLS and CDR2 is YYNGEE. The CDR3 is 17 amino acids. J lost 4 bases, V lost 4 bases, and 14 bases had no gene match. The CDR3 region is CASSYPQGGTDGNTIYF. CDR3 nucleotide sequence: TGTGCCAGCAGCTACCCACAGGGCGGGACAGACGGAAACACCATATATTTT.

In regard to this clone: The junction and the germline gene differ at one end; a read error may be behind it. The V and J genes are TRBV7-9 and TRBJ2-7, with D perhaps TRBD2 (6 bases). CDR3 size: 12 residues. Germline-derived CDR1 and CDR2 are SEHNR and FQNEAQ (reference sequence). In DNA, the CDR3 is TGTGCCAGCAGCTTGGAGGGAGAAGAGAGGGCCTTC. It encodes CASSLEGEERAF.

The CDR3, as DNA: TGTGCCAGCAGCCCGGGACATTTGAACACTGAAGCTTTCTTT. This gives the protein CASSPGHLNTEAFF. The J gene is TRBJ1-1, the V gene TRBV5-8; D is perhaps TRBD1 (6 bases). The CDR3 extends over 14 amino acids. From germline, CDR1 is SGHTS and CDR2 YDEGEE. V was trimmed by 4 bases and J by 0 bases, leaving 10 bases between them.

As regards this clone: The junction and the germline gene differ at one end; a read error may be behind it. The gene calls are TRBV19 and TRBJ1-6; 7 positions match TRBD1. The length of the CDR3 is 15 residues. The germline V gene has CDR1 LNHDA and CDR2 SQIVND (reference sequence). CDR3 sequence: CASSSQGQYNPPLHF. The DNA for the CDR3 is TGTGCCAGTAGTAGCCAGGGACAGTATAATCCACCCCTCCACTTT.